This is a list of T cell receptor beta chains from one sample in a study of glioma-infiltrating T cells after dendritic cell vaccination. Assay used: immunoSEQ multiplex PCR; TCRdb lists only in-frame clones, some missing. The sample carries tens of thousands of clones, over 75% recorded once. This specimen consisted of blood, obtained before dendritic cell vaccination. The source is a human donor with glioblastoma. Each CDR3 is given with its conserved first and last residue. D genes are given only for firm matches. Clone size is shown for a subset of rows, as once, few, many or a class of expanded clone.

CDR3nt	CDR3aa	len	abundance	v_gene	j_gene	d_gene
TGTGCCAGCAGACACACAGGTCCTAATAGCAATCAGCCCCAGCATTTT	CASRHTGPNSNQPQHF	16	NA	TRBV27	TRBJ1-5	NA
TGTGCCAGCAGTGATCTCCCAGGACAGGGCTACGAGCAGTACTTC	CASSDLPGQGYEQYF	15	few	TRBV2	TRBJ2-7	TRBD1
TGTGCCAGCAGCTTAGCTGGCCAGGGTTGGGAGACCCAGTACTTC	CASSLAGQGWETQYF	15	once	TRBV7-2	TRBJ2-5	NA
TGCGCCAGCAGTTTCCTGGGCGGGGAGACCCAGTACTTC	CASSFLGGETQYF	13	NA	TRBV5-1	TRBJ2-5	NA
TGTGCCAGCTCACCGTCCCAGGCTGTGAACACTGAAGCTTTCTTT	CASSPSQAVNTEAFF	15	once	TRBV18	TRBJ1-1	NA
TGTGCCAGCAGCCACGGGGCTAGCGGGGCCCAAGAGACCCAGTACTTC	CASSHGASGAQETQYF	16	once	TRBV7-2	TRBJ2-5	TRBD2
TGTGCCAGTAGTATTTCACTAGGGTCTGAGCAGTTCTTC	CASSISLGSEQFF	13	few	TRBV19	TRBJ2-1	NA
TGTGCCTGGAGTCCCAGGGACAGGGGACGAAATACGCAGTATTTT	CAWSPRDRGRNTQYF	15	NA	TRBV30	TRBJ2-3	TRBD1
TGTGCCAGCAGGAGATATGGGGGCGCTGACACAGATACGCAGTATTTT	CASRRYGGADTDTQYF	16	NA	TRBV27	TRBJ2-3	NA
TGTGCCAGCGGACAGTATAGCAATCAGCCCCAGCATTTT	CASGQYSNQPQHF	13	NA	TRBV6-1	TRBJ1-5	NA
TGTGCCAGCAGTGTCAGGTTAGCGGCGAACACCGGGGAGCTGTTTTTT	CASSVRLAANTGELFF	16	NA	TRBV6-1	TRBJ2-2	NA
TGCGCCAGCAGCTTGGGGCTCCGGGACAGAGCCTACAATGAGCAGTTCTTC	CASSLGLRDRAYNEQFF	17	NA	TRBV5-1	TRBJ2-1	TRBD1
TGCGCCAGCAGCACGACACCGCAAAGGAAAGAGACCCAGTACTTC	CASSTTPQRKETQYF	15	NA	TRBV5-1	TRBJ2-5	NA
TGTGCCAGCAGCTCCTCCAGGACTAGCGGGGGTATTGAGACCCAGTACTTC	CASSSSRTSGGIETQYF	17	NA	TRBV5-4	TRBJ2-5	TRBD2
TGTGCCAGCAGCCAAGATGACAGCCCCAATGGGGCCAACGTCCTGACTTTC	CASSQDDSPNGANVLTF	17	few	TRBV5-4	TRBJ2-6	NA
TGCAGCGGATCTTCGGGGGGAGCGGCTGGCTACACCTTC	CSGSSGGAAGYTF	13	NA	TRBV29-1	TRBJ1-2	NA
TGCGCCAGCAGCCTCCCCGGAGGGCAAGCTGGAAACACCATATATTTT	CASSLPGGQAGNTIYF	16	once	TRBV5-1	TRBJ1-3	NA
TGTGCCAGCAGCCTAATTGGGAGCGAGCAGTACTTC	CASSLIGSEQYF	12	NA	TRBV7-6	TRBJ2-7	NA
TGTGCCAGCGCAATCCGACAGGGGGCTGGGGCCAACGTCCTGACTTTC	CASAIRQGAGANVLTF	16	NA	TRBV7-8	TRBJ2-6	TRBD1
TGCAGCGTTAATAGCGGGACTAGCACAGATACGCAGTATTTT	CSVNSGTSTDTQYF	14	NA	TRBV29-1	TRBJ2-3	TRBD2
TGTGCCAGCAGGCCCTGGGGCAGAATGAACACTGAAGCTTTCTTT	CASRPWGRMNTEAFF	15	NA	TRBV27	TRBJ1-1	NA
TGTGCCAGCAGCTTAGGTCTGGAGCGAGGCTACACCTTC	CASSLGLERGYTF	13	NA	TRBV7-9	TRBJ1-2	NA
TGTGCCAGCATCCCAAAAGCGGGGGGGAATGAGCAGTTCTTC	CASIPKAGGNEQFF	14	once	TRBV6-1	TRBJ2-1	TRBD2
TGTGCCAGTAGTAATCAGGGGAATTCTAACTATGGCTACACCTTC	CASSNQGNSNYGYTF	15	NA	TRBV19	TRBJ1-2	NA
TGCGCCAGCAGCCAAGAGGGGGGAAGGCCTGGAAACACCATATATTTT	CASSQEGGRPGNTIYF	16	NA	TRBV4-1	TRBJ1-3	NA
TGTGCCAGCTCACCGGAGTCGAGGCGAGGCAATCAGCCCCAGCATTTT	CASSPESRRGNQPQHF	16	NA	TRBV18	TRBJ1-5	NA
TGCGCCAGCAGCTTGGAAGGGGAGGGATACAATGAGCAGTTCTTC	CASSLEGEGYNEQFF	15	NA	TRBV5-1	TRBJ2-1	TRBD2
TGTGCCAGCGCCCCTGGTGGGACAGTTAACAATGAGCAGTTCTTC	CASAPGGTVNNEQFF	15	NA	TRBV2	TRBJ2-1	TRBD1
TGTGCCAGCAGTTTTGGGACAGGTTGGCAGCCCCAGCATTTT	CASSFGTGWQPQHF	14	few	TRBV27	TRBJ1-5	TRBD1
TGTGCTAGTGGTTTGGGGGGACAGGGTGAGGGCTACACCTTC	CASGLGGQGEGYTF	14	NA	TRBV12-5	TRBJ1-2	TRBD1
TGTGCCAGCACCCAAGGGTCAGGGGGCGGATACAATGAGCAGTTCTTC	CASTQGSGGGYNEQFF	16	NA	TRBV7-2	TRBJ2-1	TRBD1
TGTGCCAGCAGCACCGGAGGGGTGCATGAAAAACTGTTTTTT	CASSTGGVHEKLFF	14	few	TRBV6-6	TRBJ1-4	NA
TGTGCCAGCAGCCCCCCGAATGAAAAACTGTTTTTT	CASSPPNEKLFF	12	NA	TRBV11-2	TRBJ1-4	NA
TGCAGCGTTGGGACAGGGGCTGACGGCTACACCTTC	CSVGTGADGYTF	12	NA	TRBV29-1	TRBJ1-2	TRBD1
TGTGCCAGCAGCCGAGACGACAGCCGAATGAGCTCTGGAAACACCATATATTTT	CASSRDDSRMSSGNTIYF	18	few	TRBV4-2	TRBJ1-3	NA
TGTGCCAGCCAGGCGGGACAGTCCTACAATGAGCAGTTCTTC	CASQAGQSYNEQFF	14	few	TRBV6-1	TRBJ2-1	NA
TGTGCCAGCAGTTCCCGACAGGGCATTAAGAACAATGGCTACACCTTC	CASSSRQGIKNNGYTF	16	NA	TRBV27	TRBJ1-2	TRBD1
TGTGCCAGCAGTGTGAGGGCTATCCGAAACATTCAGTACTTC	CASSVRAIRNIQYF	14	few	TRBV2	TRBJ2-4	NA
TGCGCCAGCAGCTTGGTCCTTAGACAGAACAATGAGCAGTTCTTC	CASSLVLRQNNEQFF	15	NA	TRBV5-1	TRBJ2-1	NA